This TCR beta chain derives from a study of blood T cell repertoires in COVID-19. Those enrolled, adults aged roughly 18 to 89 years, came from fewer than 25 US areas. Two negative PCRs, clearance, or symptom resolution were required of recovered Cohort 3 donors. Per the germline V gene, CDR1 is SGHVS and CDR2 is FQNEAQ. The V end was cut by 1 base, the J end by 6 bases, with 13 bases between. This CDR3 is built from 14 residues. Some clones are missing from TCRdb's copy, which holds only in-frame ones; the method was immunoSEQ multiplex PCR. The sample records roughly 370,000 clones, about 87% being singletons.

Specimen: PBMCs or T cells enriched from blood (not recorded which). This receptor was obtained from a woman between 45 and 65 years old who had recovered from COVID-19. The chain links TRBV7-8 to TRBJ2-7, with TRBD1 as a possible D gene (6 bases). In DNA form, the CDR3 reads TGTGCCAGCAGCTTAGATCCAGGGGCTCTCGAGCAGTACTTC. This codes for CASSLDPGALEQYF.